This is a list of T cell receptor beta chains from one sample in a study of blood T cell repertoires in COVID-19. Data came from immunoSEQ multiplex PCR; TCRdb stores just in-frame clones and leaves some out. Found here are about 250,000 clones, around 88% of them singletons; the top ten hold around 6%. What was sequenced was peripheral blood. These receptors all come from a woman older than 75 with COVID-19, enrolled during active disease. CDR3s include the opening cysteine and the closing phenylalanine or tryptophan. A D gene is named only where the DNA matches it firmly. The size entry is marked missing in some rows and otherwise reads once, few, many or a size class.

D gene	J gene	clone size	V gene	CDR3 protein	CDR3 DNA
TRBD2	TRBJ2-1	NA	TRBV10-3	CAITALAGPYNEQFF	TGTGCCATCACCGCACTAGCGGGGCCTTACAATGAGCAGTTCTTC
TRBD1	TRBJ2-2	NA	TRBV3-1/TRBV3-2	CASSQDVRDRDTGELFF	TGTGCCAGCAGCCAAGACGTCCGGGACAGGGACACCGGGGAGCTGTTTTTT
NA	TRBJ1-3	NA	TRBV5-1	CASSPYPGNTIYF	TGCGCCAGCAGCCCCTACCCTGGAAACACCATATATTTT
TRBD1	TRBJ2-5	NA	TRBV2	CASSGTGGKGETQYF	TGTGCCAGCAGTGGGACAGGGGGCAAGGGGGAGACCCAGTACTTC
TRBD1	TRBJ1-2	NA	TRBV10-3	CAIWTGEGPYGYTF	TGTGCCATCTGGACAGGGGAAGGGCCCTATGGCTACACCTTC
TRBD2	TRBJ2-3	NA	TRBV24-1	CATSEAGGLDTQYF	TGTGCCACCAGTGAGGCGGGGGGGCTCGATACGCAGTATTTT
TRBD2	TRBJ2-3	few	TRBV19	CASSQSGGDLDTQYF	TGTGCCAGTAGTCAAAGCGGGGGGGACCTAGATACGCAGTATTTT
NA	TRBJ1-1	NA	TRBV28	CAIGGGSYTEAFF	TGTGCCATCGGTGGGGGGAGCTACACTGAAGCTTTCTTT
NA	TRBJ1-2	NA	TRBV25-1	CASTTGLGYGYTF	TGTGCCAGCACCACAGGGTTGGGCTATGGCTACACCTTC
NA	TRBJ1-1	NA	TRBV7-2	CASSAERARAEAFF	TGTGCCAGCAGTGCCGAACGGGCCAGGGCTGAAGCTTTCTTT
NA	TRBJ2-7	NA	TRBV27	CASSSLYEQYF	TGTGCCAGCAGTTCCCTATACGAGCAGTACTTC
NA	TRBJ1-2	NA	TRBV5-1	CASGGDNSLGGYTF	TGCGCCAGCGGGGGGGACAACTCCCTCGGAGGCTACACCTTC
TRBD1	TRBJ1-4	NA	TRBV2	CASSGQGVTNEKLFF	TGTGCCAGCAGTGGACAGGGGGTTACTAATGAAAAACTGTTTTTT
NA	TRBJ1-2	NA	TRBV27	CASSLSREGVYGYTF	TGTGCCAGCAGTCTGAGTCGGGAGGGGGTCTATGGCTACACCTTC
TRBD2	TRBJ2-5	NA	TRBV2	CASCTSGGLVETQYF	TGTGCCAGCTGTACTAGCGGGGGGTTGGTAGAGACCCAGTACTTC
TRBD1	TRBJ1-5	NA	TRBV30	CAGGDRGNQPQHF	TGTGCCGGGGGGGACAGGGGGAATCAGCCCCAGCATTTT
NA	TRBJ1-5	NA	TRBV7-9	CASSLAQDQPQHF	TGTGCCAGCAGCTTAGCGCAGGATCAGCCCCAGCATTTT
NA	TRBJ1-2	NA	TRBV5-1	CASSLGGLGGGYTF	TGCGCCAGCAGCTTGGGCGGCCTGGGTGGTGGCTACACCTTC
TRBD2	TRBJ2-5	NA	TRBV7-6	CASSLAPSGGHQETQYF	TGTGCCAGCAGCTTAGCTCCTAGCGGGGGGCACCAAGAGACCCAGTACTTC
NA	TRBJ1-1	NA	TRBV6-1	CASSEPQRPFF	TGTGCCAGCAGTGAACCCCAGAGGCCTTTCTTT
TRBD1	TRBJ2-7	few	TRBV10-2	CASGSQDRATYEQYF	TGCGCCAGCGGGTCTCAGGACAGGGCGACCTACGAGCAGTACTTC
NA	TRBJ2-7	few	TRBV24-1	CATSDLNRDEQYF	TGTGCCACCAGTGATTTGAATCGGGACGAGCAGTACTTC
NA	TRBJ1-1	NA	TRBV3-1/TRBV3-2	CASSPADVGRGAFF	TGTGCCAGCAGCCCAGCTGATGTCGGGAGAGGAGCTTTCTTT
TRBD1	TRBJ1-2	once	TRBV28	CASSFPPGTGEDGYTF	TGTGCCAGCAGTTTCCCTCCCGGGACAGGGGAAGATGGCTACACCTTC
TRBD1	TRBJ1-3	NA	TRBV7-2	CASSLRQGSGNTIYF	TGTGCCAGCAGCCTAAGACAGGGAAGTGGAAACACCATATATTTT
TRBD2	TRBJ2-2	NA	TRBV18	CASRPASGNTGELFF	TGTGCCAGCCGCCCAGCTAGCGGAAACACCGGGGAGCTGTTTTTT
NA	TRBJ1-5	once	TRBV28	CASSFPGAGNQPQHF	TGTGCCAGCAGTTTTCCGGGAGCGGGCAATCAGCCCCAGCATTTT
TRBD1	TRBJ2-4	NA	TRBV3-1/TRBV3-2	CASSPRTGVGAKNIQYF	TGTGCCAGCAGCCCACGGACAGGGGTAGGGGCCAAAAACATTCAGTACTTC
NA	TRBJ2-7	NA	TRBV24-1	CATQGFTYEQYF	TGTGCCACCCAGGGGTTTACCTACGAGCAGTACTTC
NA	TRBJ2-2	few	TRBV6-5	CASREGTGELFF	TGTGCCAGCAGGGAGGGGACCGGGGAGCTGTTTTTT
NA	TRBJ1-1	NA	TRBV11-2	CASSFMLGGDPEAFF	TGTGCCAGCAGCTTTATGTTAGGGGGAGACCCTGAAGCTTTCTTT
TRBD1	TRBJ1-5	NA	TRBV7-6	CASSPGTGGYSNQPQHF	TGTGCCAGCAGCCCGGGGACAGGGGGCTATAGCAATCAGCCCCAGCATTTT
NA	TRBJ1-3	NA	TRBV28	CASSLRGESSGNTIYF	TGTGCCAGCAGTTTACGCGGGGAAAGCTCTGGAAACACCATATATTTT
NA	TRBJ1-4	NA	TRBV5-1	CASSLFGATNEKLFF	TGCGCCAGCAGCTTGTTCGGTGCAACTAATGAAAAACTGTTTTTT
NA	TRBJ1-5	NA	TRBV28	CASSPGSLGNQPQHF	TGTGCCAGCAGTCCCGGGTCTTTGGGCAATCAGCCCCAGCATTTT
NA	TRBJ1-3	NA	TRBV14	CASSQGLLQRGNTIYF	TGTGCCAGCAGCCAAGGACTGCTGCAGAGAGGAAACACCATATATTTT